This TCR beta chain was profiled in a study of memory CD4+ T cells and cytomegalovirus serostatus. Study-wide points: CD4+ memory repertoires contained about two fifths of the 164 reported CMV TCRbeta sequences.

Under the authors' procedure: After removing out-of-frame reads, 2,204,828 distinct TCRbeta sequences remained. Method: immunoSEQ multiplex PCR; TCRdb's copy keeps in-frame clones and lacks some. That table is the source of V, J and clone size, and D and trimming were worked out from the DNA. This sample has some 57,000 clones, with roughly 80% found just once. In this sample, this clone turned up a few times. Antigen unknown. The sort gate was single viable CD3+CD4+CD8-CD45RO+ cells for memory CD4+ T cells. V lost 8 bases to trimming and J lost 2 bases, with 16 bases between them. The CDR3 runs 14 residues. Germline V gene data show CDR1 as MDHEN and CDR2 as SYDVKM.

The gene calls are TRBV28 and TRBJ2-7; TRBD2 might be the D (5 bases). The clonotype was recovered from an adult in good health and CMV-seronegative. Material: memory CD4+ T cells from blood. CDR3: CASGEFSRAYEQYF. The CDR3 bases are TGTGCCAGCGGAGAATTTTCGAGGGCCTACGAGCAGTACTTC.